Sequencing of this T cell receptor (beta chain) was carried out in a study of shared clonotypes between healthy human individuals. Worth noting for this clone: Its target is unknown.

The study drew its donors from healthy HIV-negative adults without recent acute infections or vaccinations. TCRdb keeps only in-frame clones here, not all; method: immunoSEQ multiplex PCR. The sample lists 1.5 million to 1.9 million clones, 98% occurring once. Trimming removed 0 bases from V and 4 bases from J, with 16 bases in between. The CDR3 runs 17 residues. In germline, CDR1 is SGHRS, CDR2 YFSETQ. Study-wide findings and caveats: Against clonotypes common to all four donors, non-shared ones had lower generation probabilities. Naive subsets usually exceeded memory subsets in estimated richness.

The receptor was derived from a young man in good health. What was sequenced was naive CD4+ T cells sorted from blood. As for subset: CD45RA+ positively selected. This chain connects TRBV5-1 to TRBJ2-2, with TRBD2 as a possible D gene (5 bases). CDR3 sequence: CASSLGRTGPSTGELFF. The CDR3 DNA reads TGCGCCAGCAGCTTGGGGAGGACCGGGCCGTCCACCGGGGAGCTGTTTTTT.